This entry describes one T cell receptor beta chain. Its matching antigen is unknown. TCRdb reanalyzed the 5' RACE reads and collapses them to one entry per CDR3 protein, without DNA. In total, the table holds about 150,000 distinct CDR3 sequences. This sample is part of a study of T cells expressing NK-cell markers. Study as a whole: Just one sequenced donor of eight was HCMV-seronegative, while seven were seropositive.

Study results and caveats: One observes that, in a handful of donors, these clonotypes were also the leading ones within the CD3+CD56-NKG2C+ fraction.

The sequencing input was blood T cells: a sorted CD56 or NKG2C T cell subset, CD4+ or CD8+ T cells, or bulk PBMC T cells (not recorded which). The sequence came from a woman aged 50 to 60 in good health.

CDR3 amino acids: CASSSVISNTGELFF. This sequence joins TRBV7-9 and TRBJ2-2. The CDR3 has 15 amino acids. Germline assignment: CDR1 SEHNR and CDR2 FQNEAQ (reference sequence).